These 9 T cell receptor beta chains share one sample of origin, sequenced in a study of blood T cells in healthy people across ages. With a J-beta primer mix and a sample-barcoded 5' primer, a second PCR ran 7 to 11 cycles. MiXCR was run by TCRdb on the 5' RACE reads, yielding one entry per CDR3 protein. The table records approximately 800,000 distinct CDR3 sequences, 55% to 70% of them present only once. The sample was blood. The source of these receptors is a young man in good health.

V and J are TRBV5-1 and TRBJ2-1, with 7 bases aligning to TRBD1. This CDR3 region has 16 residues. From germline, CDR1 is SGHRS and CDR2 YFSETQ. V shed 4 bases, J shed 4 bases, and the junction held 11 bases outside the gene matches. CDR3: CASSRTTGFVYNEQFF. CDR3 sequence (DNA): TGCGCCAGCAGCAGAACGACAGGGTTCGTATACAATGAGCAGTTCTTC. The full variable domain, rest sourced from reference TRBV5-1 and TRBJ2-1, is KAGVTQTPRYLIKTRGQQVTLSCSPISGHRSVSWYQQTPGQGLQFLFEYFSETQRNKGNFPGRFSGRQFSNSRSEMNVSTLELGDSALYLCASSRTTGFVYNEQFFGPGTRLTVL.

V and J are TRBV20-1 and TRBJ2-1; D is undetermined. The CDR3 contains 16 residues. Germline-derived CDR1 and CDR2 are DFQATT and SNEGSKA (reference sequence). Deletions cut 1 base from V and 1 base from J, with 14 bases between. In nucleotides, the CDR3 is TGCAGTGCTAGAGCCCCGGGCAGAAGGTCCTACAATGAGCAGTTCTTC. It yields the protein CSARAPGRRSYNEQFF.

This chain links TRBV25-1 with TRBJ1-1, with D possibly TRBD1 on 5 matching bases. The ends were cut back, 10 bases at V and 2 bases at J, with 20 bases in the middle. The CDR3 covers 15 residues. Germline assignment: CDR1 MGHDK and CDR2 SYGVNS. CDR3 DNA: TGTGCCACCCGAAAAGGGCCGGGGGGAAACACTGAAGCTTTCTTT. Protein sequence: CATRKGPGGNTEAFF.

The chain recombines TRBV28 with TRBJ2-1; 7 bases map to TRBD2. After removal of 10 bases from V and 9 bases from J, the junction contained 9 bases not matched to a gene. There are 12 residues in the CDR3. CDR1 is MDHEN and CDR2 is SYDVKM in the germline V gene. The CDR3 nucleotides read TGTGCCAACCGAGCGGGAAGTGGTGAGCAGTTCTTC. Protein: CANRAGSGEQFF.

The CDR3 DNA sequence: TGTGCCAGCAGTTCTAGCCGTGGTCATCAGGTAGCGGGAGCCTACGAGCAGTACTTC. As protein: CASSSSRGHQVAGAYEQYF. The rearrangement links TRBV28 to TRBJ2-7; 9 nucleotides match TRBD2. The J segment lost 2 bases and the V segment lost 4 bases, leaving 18 bases of the junction unmatched. CDR3 length: 19 residues. The germline V gene has CDR1 MDHEN and CDR2 SYDVKM.

This clonotype was counted a few times. The V and J genes are TRBV20-1 and TRBJ2-7, with D maybe TRBD2 (5 bases). CDR1 DFQATT and CDR2 SNEGSKA come from the germline V gene (reference sequence). Trimming shortened V by 6 bases and J by 2 bases, and 14 bases separated the two germline ends. This CDR3 region has 13 residues. The CDR3 region is CSAVGEPTYEQYF. The CDR3 DNA is TGCAGTGCCGTTGGGGAGCCTACCTACGAGCAGTACTTC.

V and J are TRBV5-1 and TRBJ2-3, with D possibly matching TRBD2 (6 bases). Trimming left V 0 bases short and J 8 bases short, with 16 bases between. Germline values: CDR1 SGHRS, CDR2 YFSETQ. This CDR3 comprises 15 residues. The CDR3 sequence is CASSLAGRGRSTQYF. CDR3 DNA: TGCGCCAGCAGCTTGGCAGGGCGGGGACGATCTACGCAGTATTTT.

The V call is TRBV7-9, the J call TRBJ1-4; D uncertain. Germline assignment: CDR1 SEHNR and CDR2 FQNEAQ (reference sequence). The CDR3 loop spans 13 amino acids. V dropped 5 bases and J dropped 10 bases, with 14 bases sitting between them. The CDR3 loop is CASSEGEVGKLFF. CDR3 in DNA: TGTGCCAGCAGCGAGGGTGAAGTGGGAAAACTGTTTTTT. Complete variable domain (other parts from reference TRBV7-9 and TRBJ1-4): DTGVSQNPRHKITKRGQNVTFRCDPISEHNRLYWYRQTLGQGPEFLTYFQNEAQLEKSRLLSDRFSAERPKGSFSTLEIQRTEQGDSAMYLCASSEGEVGKLFFGSGTQLSVL.

The chain is built from TRBV6-6 and TRBJ2-1; no firm D call. Between the trimmed V and J ends, which lost 0 bases and 10 bases, there was a span of 13 bases. Germline CDR1 MNHNY, CDR2 SVGAGI (reference sequence). The length of the CDR3 is 14 residues. The CDR3 region is CASSYSSPRDEQFF. The CDR3 DNA is TGTGCCAGCAGTTACTCGAGCCCCCGCGACGAGCAGTTCTTC.